A single sample gave rise to the 5 T cell receptor beta chains below, sequenced in a study of shared clonotypes between healthy human individuals (dated by TCRdb to the early 2020s). The library was produced with the immunoSEQ multiplex PCR assay. TCRdb's version of the immuneACCESS table is confined to in-frame rearrangements and falls short of the full clone set. An unresolved V gene accounts for under half of the shortfall where checked; the remainder is of unknown origin. Here the sample has 950,000 to 1,100,000 clones; about 80% occur a single time. Clones ranked in the top ten supply approximately 1.3% of the sample. The sample comprised memory CD4+ T cells sorted from blood. This sample's cell subset or site label indicates: CD45RA-negative fraction. The receptors stem from a man between 18 and 35 years old in good health.

This clone showed up just once. This sequence joins TRBV19 and TRBJ2-3; D ambiguous. This CDR3 has 15 amino acids. Germline V CDR1 and CDR2: LNHDA, SQIVND (reference sequence). Trimming left V 6 bases short and J 1 base short, with 14 bases between. CDR3 protein: CASRGSGAGTDTQYF. For the CDR3, the DNA is TGTGCCAGTAGGGGCTCGGGCGCGGGCACAGATACGCAGTATTTT.

V usage is TRBV6-6 and J usage is TRBJ2-7; no definite D call. Trimming left V 0 bases short and J 2 bases short, with 11 bases between. The CDR3 sequence is 15 residues long. Germline V lookup: CDR1 MNHNY, CDR2 SVGAGI (reference sequence). The CDR3 coding sequence is TGTGCCAGCAGTTACTCAGCCTCTGATACCTACGAGCAGTACTTC. Translation: CASSYSASDTYEQYF.

In the case of this clone: The identical CDR3 is also encoded by other nucleotide sequences in the sample. CDR3 residues: CASSSGGYEQYF. The CDR3 nucleotides are TGTGCCAGCAGCTCGGGGGGTTACGAGCAGTACTTC. V is TRBV11-3 and J is TRBJ2-7; 7 bases align to TRBD2. Germline V gene lookup returns CDR1 SGHNT and CDR2 YENEEA. The trim removed 4 bases at V and 4 bases at J, leaving 1 base unmatched. The CDR3 spans 12 residues. Looking up the rest from reference TRBV11-3 and TRBJ2-7 gives the full variable domain: EAGVVQSPRYKIIEKKQPVAFWCNPISGHNTLYWYLQNLGQGPELLIRYENEEAVDDSQLPKDRFSAERLKGVDSTLKIQPAELGDSAVYLCASSSGGYEQYFGPGTRLTVT.

The chain has TRBV9 and TRBJ1-1; 10 bases match TRBD1. The CDR3 is made up of 16 amino acids. Germline CDR1 SGDLS, CDR2 YYNGEE. The ends lost 0 bases at V and 5 bases at J; junction bases unmatched: 7. CDR3 in DNA: TGTGCCAGCAGCGTAGCCTTCGGACAGGGGGGGACTGAAGCTTTCTTT. Translated: CASSVAFGQGGTEAFF.

In regard to this clone: This specimen includes other DNA sequences encoding the same CDR3. The chain combines TRBV29-1 with TRBJ1-1; TRBD1 might be the D (5 bases). The CDR3 extends over 13 amino acids. CDR1 and CDR2 from the germline V gene are SQVTM and ANQGSEA. The germline V and J ends were trimmed by 7 bases and 0 bases, with 12 bases remaining between them. In DNA form, the CDR3 reads TGCAGCGGTTCCGGACACTTGAACACTGAAGCTTTCTTT. Translating gives CSGSGHLNTEAFF.